What follows are 22 T cell receptor beta chains derived from one specimen sequenced in a study of technical replicates of blood from a handful of donors. Assay used: immunoSEQ multiplex PCR; TCRdb lists only in-frame clones, some missing. The repertoire holds some 80,000 clones, approximately 92% seen once, with more than 0.2% in the top ten. Sequenced material: T cells isolated from PBMCs. The receptors originated from a human donor in good health.

This clone appeared a single time. This rearrangement joins TRBV27 to TRBJ2-7; 10 positions agree with TRBD1. V lost 4 bases, J lost 4 bases, and 7 bases stayed unmatched. Germline assignment: CDR1 MNHEY and CDR2 SMNVEV (reference sequence). The CDR3 has 15 amino acids. CDR3 region: CASSSPGQGRYEQYF. CDR3 in DNA: TGTGCCAGCAGTTCTCCGGGACAGGGGCGGTACGAGCAGTACTTC.

The chain employs TRBV19 and TRBJ2-2, with a weak D call TRBD1 (5 bases). Germline lookup yields CDR1 LNHDA and CDR2 SQIVND (reference sequence). The CDR3 has 16 residues. V was trimmed by 1 base and J by 1 base, leaving 10 bases between them. This CDR3 reads CASSIAGMGNTGELFF. The CDR3 bases are TGTGCCAGTAGTATAGCAGGGATGGGGAACACCGGGGAGCTGTTTTTT.

The gene calls are TRBV5-4 and TRBJ2-1, with TRBD2 matching over 12 bases. The CDR3 extends over 16 amino acids. CDR1 SGHNT and CDR2 YYREEE come from the germline V gene (reference sequence). Germline trimming cut 4 bases from V and 3 bases from J; bases unmatched to any gene: 5. CDR3 region: CASSKRLAGDYNEQFF. The DNA for the CDR3 is TGTGCCAGCAGCAAAAGACTAGCGGGAGACTACAATGAGCAGTTCTTC.

This clone was detected only once. J is TRBJ1-5 and V is TRBV6-1; D is undetermined. Trimming pared 3 bases from V and 3 bases from J, leaving 9 bases between. The V gene's germline CDR1 is MNHNS and CDR2 SASEGT. The CDR3 runs to 14 residues. The CDR3 DNA follows: TGTGCCAGCAGTGACGCAGGATCCAATCAGCCCCAGCATTTT. Protein product: CASSDAGSNQPQHF.

The chain carries TRBV30 and TRBJ2-7; D may be TRBD2 (7 bases). The CDR3 runs 12 residues. V was clipped by 4 bases and J by 5 bases, with 12 bases between them. Germline V gene sequence: CDR1 GTSNPN, CDR2 SVGIG (reference sequence). CDR3 coding DNA: TGTGCCTGGATGGGGGGGGCCCACGAGCAGTACTTC. Its translation: CAWMGGAHEQYF.

The chain has TRBV28 and TRBJ1-1, with 7 bases matching TRBD1. The CDR3 extends over 17 amino acids. Germline CDR1 reads MDHEN; CDR2 reads SYDVKM. J gave up 0 bases and V 4 bases, and 11 bases lay outside the gene matches. In DNA, the CDR3 is TGTGCCAGCAGTTCTGCTGGACAGGCGCTATTGAACACTGAAGCTTTCTTT. Translating it yields CASSSAGQALLNTEAFF.

This clone appeared a few times. The gene calls are TRBV25-1 and TRBJ1-3; 7 bases agree with TRBD1. The V gene end was trimmed by 3 bases and the J gene end by 1 base; junction bases not matched to a gene: 3. CDR3 length: 15 residues. Germline values: CDR1 MGHDK, CDR2 SYGVNS. CDR3 region: CASSDSRGSGNTIYF. CDR3 in DNA: TGTGCCAGCAGTGACTCCAGGGGGTCTGGAAACACCATATATTTT.

The V and J genes are TRBV27 and TRBJ2-1; 13 positions agree with TRBD2. CDR1 and CDR2 (germline): MNHEY, SMNVEV (reference sequence). The length of the CDR3 is 18 residues. V shed 2 bases, J shed 0 bases, and the junction held 4 bases outside the gene matches. This chain's CDR3 is CASSLTSGGVSSYNEQFF. The CDR3 nucleotides read TGTGCCAGCAGTTTAACTAGCGGGGGGGTTAGCTCCTACAATGAGCAGTTCTTC.

This chain joins TRBV6-5 and TRBJ1-4; 7 bases line up with TRBD1. V lost 0 bases to trimming and J lost 8 bases; unmatched junction nucleotides: 3. Per the germline V gene, CDR1 is MNHEY and CDR2 is SVGAGI. This CDR3 has 14 amino acids. CDR3 in DNA: TGTGCCAGCAGTTACTCGAGGGGGCCAGAAAAACTGTTTTTT. Its translation is CASSYSRGPEKLFF.

The V call is TRBV7-8, the J call TRBJ1-1; D is perhaps TRBD1 (6 bases). CDR1 and CDR2 from the germline V gene are SGHVS and FQNEAQ. The CDR3 is 14 residues long. V was clipped by 3 bases and J by 1 base, with 9 bases between them. Here the CDR3 DNA reads TGTGCCAGCAGCTTCAGGGGCGGGAACACTGAAGCTTTCTTT. Translation: CASSFRGGNTEAFF.

V and J are TRBV7-8 and TRBJ2-3; D is perhaps TRBD2 (6 bases). Trimming cost V 6 bases and J 7 bases, with 23 bases left between them. CDR3 size: 16 residues. Germline CDR1 SGHVS, CDR2 FQNEAQ. This CDR3 is CASRGGDGGRGHTQYF. For the CDR3, the DNA is TGTGCCAGCAGGGGCGGTGACGGGGGTCGCGGGCATACGCAGTATTTT.

The chain recombines TRBV30 with TRBJ1-1; D gene uncertain. This CDR3 contains 13 residues. V lost 0 bases and J 1 base, leaving 6 bases between the germline ends. Germline lookup yields CDR1 GTSNPN and CDR2 SVGIG (reference sequence). This CDR3 is CAWSVRENTEAFF. The DNA of the CDR3 is TGTGCCTGGAGTGTACGGGAGAACACTGAAGCTTTCTTT.

The chain uses TRBV7-9 and TRBJ1-2; possibly TRBD1 for D (6 bases). The ends were cut back, 2 bases at V and 8 bases at J, with 18 bases in the middle. CDR3 length equals 15 residues. Germline V lookup: CDR1 SEHNR, CDR2 FQNEAQ (reference sequence). CDR3 DNA: TGTGCCAGCAGCTTAACCCAGTTGGGGGCGGAAGGCTACACCTTC. This codes for CASSLTQLGAEGYTF.

CDR3 sequence reads: CASSWGFGTSLDTQYF. CDR3 sequence (DNA): TGTGCCAGCAGCTGGGGTTTCGGGACTAGTCTTGATACGCAGTATTTT. The chain links TRBV5-6 to TRBJ2-3; 8 bases are shared with TRBD2. The length of the CDR3 is 16 residues. In germline, CDR1 is SGHDT, CDR2 YYEEEE. V gave up 3 bases and J gave up 6 bases; unmatched junction bases: 12.

The chain uses TRBV7-9 and TRBJ1-1, with 9 positions matching TRBD1. The CDR3 extends over 14 amino acids. In germline, CDR1 is SEHNR, CDR2 FQNEAQ (reference sequence). V lost 5 bases, J lost 5 bases, and 6 bases stayed unmatched. The CDR3 loop is CASSQQGAPTEAFF. The CDR3 region has the DNA TGTGCCAGCAGCCAACAGGGGGCGCCGACTGAAGCTTTCTTT. The complete variable domain, with remaining parts taken from reference TRBV7-9 and TRBJ1-1, reads DTGVSQNPRHKITKRGQNVTFRCDPISEHNRLYWYRQTLGQGPEFLTYFQNEAQLEKSRLLSDRFSAERPKGSFSTLEIQRTEQGDSAMYLCASSQQGAPTEAFFGQGTRLTVV.

The chain carries TRBV27 and TRBJ1-3; 7 nucleotides align to TRBD1. Looked up from germline, CDR1 is MNHEY and CDR2 is SMNVEV (reference sequence). With V trimmed by 2 bases and J by 0 bases, 22 bases remained unmatched. The CDR3 loop spans 22 amino acids. DNA for the CDR3: TGTGCCAGCAGTTTACCGATCAAGGGACAGCCGGAGAGTTTCAACTCTGGAAACACCATATATTTT. This sequence encodes CASSLPIKGQPESFNSGNTIYF.

This chain joins TRBV7-9 and TRBJ2-7; 15 bases are shared with TRBD2. This CDR3 has 15 amino acids. The ends lost 5 bases at V and 6 bases at J; junction bases unmatched: 5. CDR1 is SEHNR, CDR2 FQNEAQ, per germline (reference sequence). Here the CDR3 reads CASSPPGLAGGEQYF. The CDR3 nucleotides are TGTGCCAGCAGCCCACCGGGACTAGCGGGAGGCGAGCAGTACTTC.

The genes are TRBV11-3 and TRBJ2-7, with D possibly TRBD2 on 6 matching bases. In germline, CDR1 is SGHNT, CDR2 YENEEA. The germline V and J ends were trimmed by 2 bases and 5 bases, with 13 bases remaining between them. This CDR3 is 14 amino acids long. CDR3 DNA sequence: TGTGCCAGCAGCTTAATCGGGGGAGCCCACGAGCAGTACTTC. It encodes CASSLIGGAHEQYF.

The rearrangement uses TRBV11-2 and TRBJ1-1; no clear D. Trimming removed 6 bases from V and 7 bases from J, with 15 bases in between. Germline V lookup: CDR1 SGHAT, CDR2 FQNNGV. The CDR3 has 13 residues. The DNA of the CDR3 is TGTGCCAGCAGGTACGACTCATATTTTGAAGCTTTCTTT. It yields the protein CASRYDSYFEAFF.

The count of this clone is one. The V gene is TRBV7-2, the J gene TRBJ2-7; perhaps TRBD1 as D (7 bases). The CDR3 runs to 14 residues. Germline CDR1 reads SGHTA; CDR2 reads FQGNSA. V lost 4 bases, J lost 1 base, and 11 bases lay in between. The CDR3: CASSSGGRSYEQYF. DNA for the CDR3: TGTGCCAGCAGCTCAGGGGGGCGGTCCTACGAGCAGTACTTC.

This clone was counted a few times. This chain uses TRBV4-1 with TRBJ2-7; TRBD2 matches 8 bases. The CDR3 length is 19 residues. Germline CDR1 is MGHRA and CDR2 is YSYEKL. With V trimmed by 0 bases and J by 2 bases, 15 bases remained unmatched. CDR3 sequence: CASSQDRGLKREPPYEQYF. DNA for the CDR3: TGCGCCAGCAGCCAAGATCGGGGCCTGAAGCGGGAGCCTCCCTACGAGCAGTACTTC.

J is TRBJ2-7 and V is TRBV5-6, with 9 bases that match TRBD2. This CDR3 has 16 amino acids. Germline V lookup: CDR1 SGHDT, CDR2 YYEEEE. V lost 5 bases, J lost 6 bases, and 15 bases stayed unmatched. CDR3 DNA sequence: TGTGCCAGCAGACCCATCTCGGGAGCGGGAGGAGCCGAGCAGTACTTC. It yields the protein CASRPISGAGGAEQYF. The full variable domain, rest sourced from reference TRBV5-6 and TRBJ2-7, is DAGVTQSPTHLIKTRGQQVTLRCSPKSGHDTVSWYQQALGQGPQFIFQYYEEEERQRGNFPDRFSGHQFPNYSSELNVNALLLGDSALYLCASRPISGAGGAEQYFGPGTRLTVT.